This T cell receptor beta chain was recorded in a study of beta chain features in type 1 diabetes. Notes on the study in general: Moderately but significantly shorter TCRB CDR3s were found in Type 1 diabetes patients in all four CD4+ subsets. Fewer insertions but more deletions were seen at VDJ junctions in type 1 diabetes patients.

This clone has a handful of counts. As yet, its antigen is unknown. As every portion of the isolated RNA was reverse transcribed, the sequencing read expressed TCRB transcripts. Sequenced by immunoSEQ multiplex PCR; TCRdb stores in-frame clones only, minus some. The sample lists roughly 300,000 clones; around 9.3% were seen once. Germline trimming cut 7 bases from V and 0 bases from J; bases unmatched to any gene: 2. CDR1 SQVTM and CDR2 ANQGSEA come from the germline V gene. The CDR3 extends over 13 amino acids. One heparinised draw, averaging roughly 110 mL, was taken per donor. The TCR comes from a man aged 30 to 45 with type 1 diabetes. Sequences were obtained from central memory CD4+ T cells from blood. The genes are TRBV29-1 and TRBJ2-2, with 7 bases identical to TRBD1. The CDR3 protein is CSGDSTNTGELFF. CDR3 nucleotides: TGCAGCGGGGACAGCACGAACACCGGGGAGCTGTTTTTT.